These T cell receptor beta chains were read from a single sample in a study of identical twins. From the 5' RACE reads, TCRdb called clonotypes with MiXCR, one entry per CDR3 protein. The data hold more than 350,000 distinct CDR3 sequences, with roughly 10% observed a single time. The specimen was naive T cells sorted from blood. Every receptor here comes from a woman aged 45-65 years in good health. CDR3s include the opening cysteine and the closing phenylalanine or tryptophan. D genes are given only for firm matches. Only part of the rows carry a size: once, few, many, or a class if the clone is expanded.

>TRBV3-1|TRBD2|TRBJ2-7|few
CASSQAPGTSGRHYEQYF
TGTGCCAGCAGCCAAGCGCCCGGGACTAGCGGGAGACATTACGAGCAGTACTTC
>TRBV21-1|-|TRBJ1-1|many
CASSKAAGLTEAFF
TGTGCCAGCAGCAAAGCGGCAGGGTTGACTGAAGCTTTCTTT
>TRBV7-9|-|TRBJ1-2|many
CASSLVERRNSHTF
TGTGCCAGCAGCTTAGTAGAACGACGGAACAGCCACACCTTC
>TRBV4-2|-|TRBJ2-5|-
CASSPRIGVLQETQYF
TGTGCCAGCAGCCCGCGTATTGGGGTTTTGCAAGAGACCCAGTACTTC
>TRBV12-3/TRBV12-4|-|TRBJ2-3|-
CASTLSRSTDTQYF
TGTGCCAGCACGCTAAGCAGGTCCACAGATACGCAGTATTTT
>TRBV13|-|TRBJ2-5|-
CASSWGTQETQYF
TGTGCCAGCAGCTGGGGCACCCAAGAGACCCAGTACTTC
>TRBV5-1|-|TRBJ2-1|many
CASSLLRPPKNEQFF
TGCGCCAGCAGCTTGTTGAGGCCGCCCAAGAATGAGCAGTTCTTC
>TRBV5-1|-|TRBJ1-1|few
CASSVRGGAEAFF
TGCGCCAGCAGCGTCAGGGGAGGTGCTGAAGCTTTCTTT
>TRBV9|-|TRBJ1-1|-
CASSAPGRVDTEAFF
TGTGCCAGCAGCGCCCCAGGGAGGGTAGATACTGAAGCTTTCTTT
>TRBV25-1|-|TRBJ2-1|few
CASSYGRDEQFF
TGTGCCAGCAGCTACGGGCGGGATGAGCAGTTCTTC
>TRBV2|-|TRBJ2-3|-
CASEHGQRPTDTQYF
TGTGCCAGCGAACACGGACAGAGGCCCACAGATACGCAGTATTTT
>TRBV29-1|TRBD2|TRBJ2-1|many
CSVALPTSGTYNEQFF
TGCAGCGTTGCACTCCCGACTAGCGGCACCTACAATGAGCAGTTCTTC
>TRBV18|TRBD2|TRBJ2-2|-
CASSPLPRTSLELGTGELFF
TGTGCCAGCTCACCACTACCCCGGACTAGCCTCGAGTTGGGCACCGGGGAGCTGTTTTTT
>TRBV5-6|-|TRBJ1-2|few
CASSRISPGRTNYGYTF
TGTGCCAGCAGCCGCATTAGTCCGGGACGGACTAACTATGGCTACACCTTC
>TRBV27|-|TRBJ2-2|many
CASSPPEPGTGELFF
TGTGCCAGCAGTCCCCCGGAACCAGGCACCGGGGAGCTGTTTTTT
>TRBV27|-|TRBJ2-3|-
CASRETTVNTDTQYF
TGTGCCAGCAGGGAGACGACGGTGAACACAGATACGCAGTATTTT
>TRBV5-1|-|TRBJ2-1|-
CASSTVRLDHEQFF
TGCGCCAGCAGCACCGTTCGACTCGATCATGAGCAGTTCTTC